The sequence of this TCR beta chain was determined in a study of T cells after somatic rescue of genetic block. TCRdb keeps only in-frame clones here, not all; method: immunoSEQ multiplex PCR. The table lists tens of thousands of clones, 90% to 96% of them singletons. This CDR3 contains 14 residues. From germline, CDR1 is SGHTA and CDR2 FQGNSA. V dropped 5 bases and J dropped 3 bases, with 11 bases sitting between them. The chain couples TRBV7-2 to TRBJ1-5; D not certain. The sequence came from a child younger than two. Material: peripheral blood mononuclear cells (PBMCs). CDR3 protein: CASSPGGDNQPQHF. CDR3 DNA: TGTGCCAGCAGCCCAGGAGGTGACAATCAGCCCCAGCATTTT.